The clone carrying this T cell receptor beta chain was picked up one time. Methods used by the authors: Estimates of nucleated cell counts were drawn from the amplification of reference gene primers. The table came from immunoSEQ multiplex PCR; TCRdb's copy has only in-frame clones and leaves some out. For V, J and clone size, that table is used; D and trimming come from the DNA. The sample lists some 300,000 clones; 80% to 90% were seen once. Seattle patient enrollment occurred during active infection, with longitudinal follow-up thereafter. These data come from a study of blood T cell repertoires in COVID-19. Turning to the study itself: Sites across the United States, Italy and Spain contributed samples from acute and convalescent COVID-19. PBMCs, B-cell-depleted T cells, or T cells provided the cDNA or gDNA that made up the material.

CDR3 length equals 14 residues. Trimming stripped 2 bases from V and 0 bases from J, with 8 bases between. Germline loops: CDR1 GTSNPN, CDR2 SVGIG (reference sequence). Sample: peripheral blood. The V and J genes are TRBV30 and TRBJ2-1; D not certain. The receptor comes from a woman in her 70s with COVID-19, enrolled during active disease. In DNA form, the CDR3 reads TGTGCCTGGAGTAGTGAGAGCTCCTACAATGAGCAGTTCTTC. This sequence encodes CAWSSESSYNEQFF.